This T cell receptor beta chain was observed in a study of T cell responses to AZD1222 COVID-19 vaccine. Findings and caveats of the study: With two AZD1222 doses given, Spike-specific TCR breadth and depth both rose. Unmutated variant regions reportedly attract nearly half of all spike-specific TCRs. Females outnumbered males among donors, who were mostly white British; clonal diversity was possibly underestimated. Baseline serology detected seropositivity in only 5 or 6 AZD1222 recipients.

As regards this clone: Its antigen is not known.

Germline V gene lookup returns CDR1 LNHNV and CDR2 YYDKDF (reference sequence). CDR3 length: 16 amino acids. Between the trimmed V and J ends, which lost 1 base and 4 bases, there was a span of 16 bases. Libraries were prepared by immunoSEQ multiplex PCR; TCRdb keeps only in-frame clonotypes and omits some of them. The top ten hold around 10% of the sample, which has over 70,000 clones, 80% to 90% seen once. This rearrangement joins TRBV15 to TRBJ1-1; a possible D gene is TRBD1 (6 bases). Material: peripheral blood, obtained on day 0 of MenACWY control vaccination. The receptor comes from an adult in good health. The CDR3 here is CATSRAWGPRGTEAFF. Written as DNA, the CDR3 is TGTGCCACCAGCAGAGCCTGGGGGCCGCGGGGCACTGAAGCTTTCTTT.